This T cell receptor (beta chain) was recovered during a study of tumor-infiltrating lymphocytes in oesophageal squamous cell carcinoma. The CDR3 runs to 16 residues. Germline lookup yields CDR1 SGHTA and CDR2 FQGNSA. Trimming removed 5 bases from V and 6 bases from J; junction bases left unmatched: 9. Via MiXCR, TCRdb re-called the reads, giving one row per CDR3 protein. Of more than 10,000 distinct CDR3 sequences detected, roughly 60% appear once; the ten largest clones hold under 60%. This sequence originates from a female donor with esophageal squamous cell carcinoma. The source material was blood. The chain couples TRBV7-2 to TRBJ2-1; TRBD2 matches at 11 bases. The CDR3 region is CASSPQGLAESNEQFF. The CDR3 DNA sequence: TGTGCCAGCAGCCCACAGGGACTAGCGGAGTCCAATGAGCAGTTCTTC. Filled out from reference TRBV7-2 and TRBJ2-1, the complete variable domain reads GAGVSQSPSNKVTEKGKDVELRCDPISGHTALYWYRQSLGQGLEFLIYFQGNSAPDKSGLPSDRFSAERTGGSVSTLTIQRTQQEDSAVYLCASSPQGLAESNEQFFGPGTRLTVL.